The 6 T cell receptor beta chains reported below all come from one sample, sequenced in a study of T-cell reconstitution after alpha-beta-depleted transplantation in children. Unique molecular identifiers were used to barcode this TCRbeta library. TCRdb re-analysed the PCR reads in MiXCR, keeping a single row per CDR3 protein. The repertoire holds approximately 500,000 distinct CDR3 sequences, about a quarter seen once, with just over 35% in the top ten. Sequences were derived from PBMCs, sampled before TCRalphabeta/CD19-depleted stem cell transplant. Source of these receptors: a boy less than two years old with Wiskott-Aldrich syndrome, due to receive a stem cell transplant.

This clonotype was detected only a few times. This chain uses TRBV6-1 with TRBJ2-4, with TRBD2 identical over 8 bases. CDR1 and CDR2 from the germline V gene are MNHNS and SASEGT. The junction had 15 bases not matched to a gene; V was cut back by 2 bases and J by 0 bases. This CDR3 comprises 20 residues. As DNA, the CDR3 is TGTGCCAGCAGTGAACGGGGGGGAGGGCTCCACCGACTAGCCAAAAACATTCAGTACTTC. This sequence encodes CASSERGGGLHRLAKNIQYF.

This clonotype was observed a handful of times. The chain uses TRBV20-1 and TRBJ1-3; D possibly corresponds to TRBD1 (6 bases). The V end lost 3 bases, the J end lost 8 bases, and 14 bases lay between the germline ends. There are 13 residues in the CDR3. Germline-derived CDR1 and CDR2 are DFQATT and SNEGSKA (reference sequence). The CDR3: CSARDRRRDTIYF. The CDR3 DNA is TGCAGTGCTAGGGACAGAAGACGAGACACCATATATTTT.

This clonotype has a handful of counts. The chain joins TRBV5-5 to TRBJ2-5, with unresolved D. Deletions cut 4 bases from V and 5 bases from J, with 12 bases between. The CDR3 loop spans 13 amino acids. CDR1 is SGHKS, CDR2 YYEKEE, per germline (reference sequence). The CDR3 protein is CASSGGPRETQYF. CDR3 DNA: TGTGCCAGCAGCGGCGGACCGAGGGAGACCCAGTACTTC.

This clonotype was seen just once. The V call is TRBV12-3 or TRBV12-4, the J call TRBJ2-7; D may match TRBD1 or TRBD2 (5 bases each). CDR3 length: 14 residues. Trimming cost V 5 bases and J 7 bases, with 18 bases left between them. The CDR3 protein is CASSPRTGAGEQYF. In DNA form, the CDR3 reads TGTGCCAGCAGTCCCCGGACTGGGGCGGGTGAGCAGTACTTC.

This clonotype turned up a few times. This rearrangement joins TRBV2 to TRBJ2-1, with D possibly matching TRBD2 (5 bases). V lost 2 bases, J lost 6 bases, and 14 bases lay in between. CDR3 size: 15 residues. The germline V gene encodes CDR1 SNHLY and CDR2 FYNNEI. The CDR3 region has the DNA TGTGCCAGCAGTGAATCTCTGAGGGTAGGCAATGAGCAGTTCTTC. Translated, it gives CASSESLRVGNEQFF.

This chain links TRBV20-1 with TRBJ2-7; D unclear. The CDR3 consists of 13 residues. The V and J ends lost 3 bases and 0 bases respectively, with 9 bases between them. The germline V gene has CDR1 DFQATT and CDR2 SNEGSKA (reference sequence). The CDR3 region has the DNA TGCAGTGCTAGCCGGGTGAGCTCCTACGAGCAGTACTTC. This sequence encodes CSASRVSSYEQYF.